A selection of T cell receptor beta chains follows, all from one sample in a study of blood T cell repertoires in COVID-19. Clones were read by immunoSEQ multiplex PCR, and TCRdb kept only the in-frame ones, dropping some. Here the sample spans some 73,000 clones, around 85% being singletons. The sample was peripheral blood. These receptors came from an elderly woman with active or convalescent COVID-19. Each CDR3 is given with its conserved first and last residue. D genes are given only for firm matches. Clone size appears in some rows only: once, few, many, or a class for an expanded clone.

d_call	v_call	clone_size	j_call	cdr3_nt	cdr3_aa
TRBD2	TRBV5-4	-	TRBJ2-7	TGTGCCAGCAGCTTGGCGGCCGGGGGGGACGAGCAGTACTTC	CASSLAAGGDEQYF
-	TRBV5-5	-	TRBJ2-5	TGTGCCAGCAGTTACCCTTGGGCGGGGGCGGTTGAGACCCAGTACTTC	CASSYPWAGAVETQYF
-	TRBV6-5	-	TRBJ1-1	TGTGCCAGCAGTTACGCCGGGGGGGGTACTGAAGCTTTCTTT	CASSYAGGGTEAFF
-	TRBV28	-	TRBJ1-3	TGTGCCAGCAGACCGGGCGGGGGCTCTGGAAACACCATATATTTT	CASRPGGGSGNTIYF
TRBD1	TRBV7-9	-	TRBJ2-1	TGTGCCAGCAGCCTAGGACAGGGTGTACGCAATGAGCAGTTCTTC	CASSLGQGVRNEQFF
-	TRBV25-1	few	TRBJ2-1	TGTGCCAGCAGTGGCCCCTCCTGGAGCTCCTACAATGAGCAGTTCTTC	CASSGPSWSSYNEQFF
-	TRBV10-3	-	TRBJ2-1	TGTGCCATCAGTGAGTCGGGACAGATCGGGAGCTCCTACAATGAGCAGTTCTTC	CAISESGQIGSSYNEQFF
-	TRBV7-8	-	TRBJ2-3	TGTGCCAGCAGCCCTAGGTCGGATACGCAGTATTTT	CASSPRSDTQYF
TRBD1	TRBV6-5	-	TRBJ2-5	TGTGCCAGCGGCCGGACAGGGGCCACACAAGAGACCCAGTACTTC	CASGRTGATQETQYF
TRBD1	TRBV27	-	TRBJ2-2	TGTGCCAGCAGTTTCCAGGGGGCAGCGAACACCGGGGAGCTGTTTTTT	CASSFQGAANTGELFF
-	TRBV6-1	-	TRBJ1-5	TGTGCCAGCAGTGCTGGCCCGACACACCCGGCGGGTCAGCCCCAGCATTTT	CASSAGPTHPAGQPQHF
TRBD1	TRBV4-1	-	TRBJ2-7	TGCGCTAGCAGCCAAGTAAACAGGGGGAAGTTCGGCGAGCAGTACTTC	CASSQVNRGKFGEQYF
TRBD2	TRBV6-5	-	TRBJ2-5	TGTGCCAGCAGCCTCTCGGGGGGTAAAGAGACCCAGTACTTC	CASSLSGGKETQYF
-	TRBV21-1	once	TRBJ1-4	TGTGCCAGCAGCTCGTCGGGCAGGGGAGAAAAACTGTTTTTT	CASSSSGRGEKLFF
-	TRBV5-5	-	TRBJ1-1	TGTGCCAGCAGCCTATCGGTGCGCGAGGTACCTGAAGCTTTCTTT	CASSLSVREVPEAFF
TRBD1	TRBV7-9	-	TRBJ2-1	TGTGCCAGCAGCTTTAGGACAGGGGAGAATGAGCAGTTCTTC	CASSFRTGENEQFF
-	TRBV19	-	TRBJ1-5	TGTGCCAGTAGTATGTCAGGGATTAGCAATCAGCCCCAGCATTTT	CASSMSGISNQPQHF
TRBD2	TRBV11-2	-	TRBJ2-7	TGTGCCAGCAGCTACGTTAGCGGGGGGTCCTACGAGCAGTACTTC	CASSYVSGGSYEQYF
TRBD2	TRBV7-2	-	TRBJ2-3	TGTGCCAGCAGCTTAAACGGGGGGGCTGGGGCAGATACGCAGTATTTT	CASSLNGGAGADTQYF
TRBD1	TRBV10-3	-	TRBJ1-4	TGTGCCATCAGACCGGGACAGGGTAATGAAAAACTGTTTTTT	CAIRPGQGNEKLFF